One and the same sample provided the 22 T cell receptor beta chains below, sequenced in a study of blood T cell repertoires in COVID-19. Profiled with immunoSEQ multiplex PCR; TCRdb holds only in-frame clones, not every one. The profile shows fewer than 300,000 clones, about 87% of them singletons. Specimen: peripheral blood. The receptors stem from a woman in her fifties or sixties with acute or convalescent COVID-19.

This chain connects TRBV28 to TRBJ2-5; the match to TRBD2 covers 14 bases. The CDR3 is made up of 16 amino acids. From germline, CDR1 is MDHEN and CDR2 SYDVKM. The trim removed 4 bases at V and 5 bases at J, leaving 6 bases unmatched. The CDR3 DNA sequence: TGTGCCAGCAGTTCCGGACTAGCGGGAGGAACGGAGACCCAGTACTTC. Translating gives CASSSGLAGGTETQYF.

CDR3 DNA: TGTGCCAGCAGCTCATTCCGGGACAGGGGGAGTAATTCACCCCTCCACTTT. The encoded protein is CASSSFRDRGSNSPLHF. The chain uses TRBV7-9 and TRBJ1-6; TRBD1 agrees at 11 bases. Germline V gene lookup returns CDR1 SEHNR and CDR2 FQNEAQ (reference sequence). CDR3 length: 17 amino acids. The ends lost 4 bases at V and 6 bases at J; junction bases unmatched: 8.

A few counts support this clone. The chain links TRBV30 to TRBJ2-1; 9 bases align to TRBD1. CDR1 is GTSNPN and CDR2 is SVGIG in the germline V gene (reference sequence). Unmatched junction bases numbered 6, after V lost 0 bases and J lost 9 bases. The length of the CDR3 is 14 residues. As DNA, the CDR3 is TGTGCCTGGAGTGTCGGGGACAGGGTTGCTGAGCAGTTCTTC. Translating gives CAWSVGDRVAEQFF.

There are a few counts of this clone. V is TRBV7-9 and J is TRBJ1-5; 7 bases line up with TRBD1. Germline values: CDR1 SEHNR, CDR2 FQNEAQ (reference sequence). V shed 1 base, J shed 5 bases, and the junction held 8 bases outside the gene matches. This CDR3 is built from 16 residues. As DNA, the CDR3 is TGTGCCAGCAGCTTAGGCACCGGACAGGTTTATCAGCCCCAGCATTTT. It is translated as CASSLGTGQVYQPQHF. Drawing the rest from reference TRBV7-9 and TRBJ1-5, the complete variable domain is DTGVSQNPRHKITKRGQNVTFRCDPISEHNRLYWYRQTLGQGPEFLTYFQNEAQLEKSRLLSDRFSAERPKGSFSTLEIQRTEQGDSAMYLCASSLGTGQVYQPQHFGDGTRLSIL.

This rearrangement joins TRBV7-3 to TRBJ2-1; TRBD2 aligns across 9 bases. J lost 2 bases, V lost 5 bases, and 4 bases had no gene match. The CDR3 consists of 15 residues. CDR1 is SGHTA and CDR2 is FQGTGA in the germline V gene. The CDR3 nucleotides are TGTGCCAGCAGCGTGGCTAGCGGGGCCTACAATGAGCAGTTCTTC. It is translated as CASSVASGAYNEQFF.

The CDR3: CASSGPEGETQYF. The CDR3 bases are TGTGCCAGCAGCGGGCCGGAGGGAGAGACCCAGTACTTC. V gene TRBV2 combines with J gene TRBJ2-5; weak D call: TRBD2 (6 bases). The germline V gene has CDR1 SNHLY and CDR2 FYNNEI. The CDR3 runs to 13 residues. The V gene lost 6 bases and the J gene lost 4 bases, with 12 bases spanning the gap.

The rearrangement links TRBV9 to TRBJ2-7; D is undetermined. Germline V CDR1 and CDR2: SGDLS, YYNGEE. Trimming removed 3 bases at V and 2 bases at J, with 9 bases between. The CDR3 runs to 13 residues. CDR3 nucleotides: TGTGCCAGCAGCGATGAGCGAACCTACGAGCAGTACTTC. The encoded protein is CASSDERTYEQYF.

The genes are TRBV9 and TRBJ1-2; D uncertain. The germline V gene has CDR1 SGDLS and CDR2 YYNGEE. The CDR3 is made up of 13 amino acids. Deletions cut 4 bases from V and 8 bases from J, with 15 bases between. The CDR3 bases are TGTGCCAGCAGCCCCGGGTTTGTAGTAGGCTACACCTTC. This sequence encodes CASSPGFVVGYTF.

The J gene is TRBJ2-2, the V gene TRBV27; D is unclear. From germline, CDR1 is MNHEY and CDR2 SMNVEV (reference sequence). The CDR3 runs 14 residues. The V gene lost 2 bases and the J gene lost 7 bases, with 11 bases spanning the gap. The chain's CDR3 is CASSLGLFGGELFF. The CDR3 nucleotides are TGTGCCAGCAGTTTAGGGCTTTTTGGCGGGGAGCTGTTTTTT.

This chain uses TRBV7-2 with TRBJ2-3; 9 nucleotides match TRBD2. This CDR3 region has 15 residues. Per germline, CDR1 SGHTA and CDR2 FQGNSA. Unmatched junction bases numbered 3, after V lost 2 bases and J lost 3 bases. This CDR3 reads CASSLRGLATDTQYF. CDR3 in DNA: TGTGCCAGCAGCTTACGGGGACTAGCAACAGATACGCAGTATTTT.

This rearrangement joins TRBV28 to TRBJ2-1, with 8 bases aligning to TRBD1. CDR3 length equals 17 residues. V lost 7 bases and J lost 5; bases outside the gene matches: 16. In germline, CDR1 is MDHEN, CDR2 SYDVKM. CDR3 in DNA: TGTGCCAGCACCCGGCAGGGGGCCGTAAGGCGTCACAATGAGCAGTTCTTC. Translated: CASTRQGAVRRHNEQFF.

This rearrangement joins TRBV7-2 to TRBJ2-5; D is ambiguous. CDR1 and CDR2 from the germline V gene are SGHTA and FQGNSA. The CDR3 has 13 amino acids. V lost 0 bases to trimming and J lost 4 bases, with 6 bases between them. CDR3 residues: CASSLAPRETQYF. The CDR3 coding sequence is TGTGCCAGCAGCTTAGCGCCTAGAGAGACCCAGTACTTC.

The J gene is TRBJ2-3, the V gene TRBV21-1; the DNA was not compared with TRBD2, the D call given in the table. TRBV21-1 is a known pseudogene. The CDR3 sequence is 16 residues long. CDR3 DNA: TGTGCCAGCAGCAAATGTCGACTAGCCGAAGGGGATACGCAGTATTTT. Residues: CASSKCRLAEGDTQYF.

V usage is TRBV18 and J usage is TRBJ2-2; D is unresolved. V was pared by 0 bases and J by 3 bases, with 11 bases between. The CDR3 length is 16 residues. CDR1 is KGHSH, CDR2 LQKENI, per germline. The CDR3 reads CASSPPVTRHTGELFF. The CDR3 DNA is TGTGCCAGCTCACCACCGGTCACGCGCCACACCGGGGAGCTGTTTTTT. Variable domain in full (rest from reference TRBV18 and TRBJ2-2): NAGVMQNPRHLVRRRGQEARLRCSPMKGHSHVYWYRQLPEEGLKFMVYLQKENIIDESGMPKERFSAEFPKEGPSILRIQQVVRGDSAAYFCASSPPVTRHTGELFFGEGSRLTVL.

This clone showed up just once. The chain is built from TRBV7-3 and TRBJ1-1; D is possibly TRBD1 (5 bases). The CDR3 sequence is 18 residues long. The V end was cut by 6 bases, the J end by 6 bases, with 29 bases between. CDR1 and CDR2 (germline): SGHTA, FQGTGA. CDR3 in amino acids: CASSTQKVRGLSRAEAFF. CDR3 sequence (DNA): TGTGCCAGCAGTACCCAAAAAGTCCGGGGGTTGTCAAGGGCTGAAGCTTTCTTT.

The J gene is TRBJ2-3, the V gene TRBV10-3; 8 nucleotides align to TRBD1. V lost 7 bases and J lost 3; bases outside the gene matches: 9. From germline, CDR1 is ENHRY and CDR2 SYGVKD. The CDR3 has 15 amino acids. This CDR3 reads CAITQGAEETDTQYF. As DNA, the CDR3 is TGTGCCATCACTCAGGGGGCCGAAGAAACAGATACGCAGTATTTT.

This clone has a single count. J is TRBJ1-5 and V is TRBV20-1; tentative D call: TRBD1 (5 bases). There are 15 residues in the CDR3. Trimming left V 3 bases short and J 0 bases short, with 12 bases between. The germline gives CDR1 DFQATT, CDR2 SNEGSKA (reference sequence). CDR3 loop: CSASDSKSSNQPQHF. CDR3 DNA sequence: TGCAGTGCTAGTGACAGTAAATCTAGCAATCAGCCCCAGCATTTT.

This chain uses TRBV5-1 with TRBJ1-3; D perhaps matches TRBD1 (5 bases). This CDR3 is 13 amino acids long. The germline CDR1 and CDR2 sequences are SGHRS and YFSETQ. Deletions cut 4 bases from V and 4 bases from J, with 9 bases between. CDR3 nucleotides: TGCGCCAGCAGCAAGAAGGGGGGAAACACCATATATTTT. Translated: CASSKKGGNTIYF.

This clone was picked up many times. The chain carries TRBV5-1 and TRBJ1-2, with a weak D call TRBD1 (6 bases). V was shortened by 7 bases and J by 2 bases, with 18 bases between the two germline ends. The germline V gene encodes CDR1 SGHRS and CDR2 YFSETQ. The CDR3 has 15 amino acids. CDR3 DNA: TGCGCCAGCCGCTCACCTACAGGGAACAACTATGGCTACACCTTC. Its translation: CASRSPTGNNYGYTF.

The chain combines TRBV28 with TRBJ1-1, with D maybe TRBD1 (6 bases). The CDR3 length is 16 residues. Per germline, CDR1 MDHEN and CDR2 SYDVKM. Trimming stripped 0 bases from V and 1 base from J, with 12 bases between. CDR3 residues: CASSLWDSRSNTEAFF. The CDR3 bases are TGTGCCAGCAGTTTATGGGACAGCCGCTCGAACACTGAAGCTTTCTTT.

This chain uses TRBV18 with TRBJ1-2; D unresolved. This CDR3 has 13 amino acids. Per the germline V gene, CDR1 is KGHSH and CDR2 is LQKENI. Trimming shortened V by 4 bases and J by 3 bases, and 9 bases separated the two germline ends. The CDR3 is CASSQSQDYGYTF. The CDR3 coding sequence is TGTGCCAGCTCACAGTCGCAGGACTATGGCTACACCTTC.

The V call is TRBV12-3 or TRBV12-4, the J call TRBJ1-1, with 7 bases lining up with TRBD1. With 8 bases clipped from V and 4 bases from J, the junction kept 7 bases outside the gene matches. CDR3 length equals 13 residues. This CDR3 is CASLRRDSTEAFF. The CDR3 region has the DNA TGTGCCAGCCTCCGGAGGGACAGCACTGAAGCTTTCTTT.